Presented here are 16 T cell receptor beta chains from one specimen sequenced in a study of T-cell reconstitution after alpha-beta-depleted transplantation in children. Unique molecular identifiers tagged the TCRbeta library. MiXCR, applied by TCRdb to the PCR reads, yields one record per CDR3 protein. The sample holds approximately 230,000 distinct CDR3 sequences; roughly a quarter are singletons and the top ten take about 4.8%. The material sequenced was PBMCs, mostly from graft donor cells, taken 360 days after TCRalphabeta/CD19-depleted stem cell transplant. Source of these receptors: a female patient between 2 and 10 years old who had a stem cell transplant for congenital amegakaryocytic thrombocytopenia, so the T cells may come from the graft donor.

This clonotype came up a few times. This chain joins TRBV5-1 and TRBJ2-1, with 7 bases aligning to TRBD1. Germline V CDR1 and CDR2: SGHRS, YFSETQ. J lost 1 base, V lost 3 bases, and 4 bases had no gene match. The CDR3 has 15 amino acids. DNA for the CDR3: TGCGCCAGCAGCTACTTACAGGGGTCCTACAATGAGCAGTTCTTC. It codes for CASSYLQGSYNEQFF.

The chain combines TRBV11-2 with TRBJ1-1; weak D call: TRBD1 (6 bases). Germline V gene lookup returns CDR1 SGHAT and CDR2 FQNNGV. This CDR3 has 14 residues. Trimming took 6 bases from V and 4 from J, leaving 15 bases between them. For the CDR3, the DNA is TGTGCCAGCAGACTAGAGGGGGGAGGCACTGAAGCTTTCTTT. Translated: CASRLEGGGTEAFF.

This clonotype has just a few counts. The rearrangement joins TRBV4-1 to TRBJ2-1; D not certain. In germline, CDR1 is MGHRA, CDR2 YSYEKL. The V and J ends lost 0 bases and 8 bases respectively, with 8 bases between them. The CDR3 loop spans 13 amino acids. As DNA, the CDR3 is TGCGCCAGCAGCCAAGACCATTCTTATGAGCAGTTCTTC. It yields the protein CASSQDHSYEQFF.

The chain combines TRBV7-9 with TRBJ1-6, with D maybe TRBD1 (6 bases). The V gene lost 4 bases and the J gene lost 4 bases, with 11 bases spanning the gap. Germline CDR1 is SEHNR and CDR2 is FQNEAQ (reference sequence). There are 15 residues in the CDR3. In nucleotides, the CDR3 is TGTGCCAGCAGCTCAACAGGGAGATATAATTCACCCCTCCACTTT. Residues: CASSSTGRYNSPLHF. Drawing the rest from reference TRBV7-9 and TRBJ1-6, the complete variable domain is DTGVSQNPRHKITKRGQNVTFRCDPISEHNRLYWYRQTLGQGPEFLTYFQNEAQLEKSRLLSDRFSAERPKGSFSTLEIQRTEQGDSAMYLCASSSTGRYNSPLHFGNGTRLTVT.

This clonotype turned up a few times. The CDR3 loop reads CSASPPTEPNEKLFF. The CDR3 bases are TGCAGTGCTAGCCCCCCCACAGAGCCTAATGAAAAACTGTTTTTT. The chain combines TRBV20-1 with TRBJ1-4; D remains unclear. With 3 bases removed from V and 3 bases from J, the gap between germline ends came to 14 bases. Germline assignment: CDR1 DFQATT and CDR2 SNEGSKA (reference sequence). The CDR3 is 15 amino acids.

This clonotype was counted between two and nine times. The chain combines TRBV12-3 or TRBV12-4 with TRBJ2-7; 7 bases align to TRBD2. This CDR3 region has 14 residues. The ends lost 3 bases at V and 4 bases at J; junction bases unmatched: 6. CDR3 nucleotide sequence: TGTGCCAGCAGTTTGACGGCTAGCGGATACGAGCAGTACTTC. Encoded protein: CASSLTASGYEQYF.

The chain employs TRBV3-1 and TRBJ2-2, with 8 bases matching TRBD2. The CDR3 has 17 residues. The junction had 7 bases not matched to a gene; V was cut back by 0 bases and J by 4 bases. The germline V gene has CDR1 LGHDT and CDR2 YNNKEL (reference sequence). CDR3 amino acids: CASSQEGTRKSTGELFF. The CDR3 coding sequence is TGTGCCAGCAGCCAAGAGGGGACTAGAAAAAGCACCGGGGAGCTGTTTTTT. Filled out from reference TRBV3-1 and TRBJ2-2, the complete variable domain reads DTAVSQTPKYLVTQMGNDKSIKCEQNLGHDTMYWYKQDSKKFLKIMFSYNNKELIINETVPNRFSPKSPDKAHLNLHINSLELGDSAVYFCASSQEGTRKSTGELFFGEGSRLTVL.

The gene calls are TRBV12-3 or TRBV12-4 and TRBJ1-6, with a tentative D call TRBD1 (6 bases). The CDR3 loop spans 14 amino acids. V lost 1 base and J 9 bases, leaving 10 bases between the germline ends. CDR3 protein: CASSLDRAISPLHF. The CDR3 DNA is TGTGCCAGCAGTTTAGACAGGGCCATTTCACCCCTCCACTTT.

This clonotype was seen only a few times. CDR3 region: CASSRDHTGSYTF. The CDR3, as DNA: TGTGCCAGCAGCCGGGACCATACAGGCAGCTACACCTTC. This rearrangement joins TRBV4-2 to TRBJ1-2; D may be TRBD1 (5 bases). Germline V CDR1 and CDR2: LGHNA, YNFKEQ. Trimming left V 4 bases short and J 9 bases short, with 15 bases between. The CDR3 is made up of 13 amino acids.

Many counts were recorded for this clonotype. The J gene is TRBJ2-3, the V gene TRBV6-5; 13 bases map to TRBD2. Germline CDR1 is MNHEY and CDR2 is SVGAGI. V shed 0 bases, J shed 4 bases, and the junction held 7 bases outside the gene matches. The CDR3 consists of 18 residues. DNA of the CDR3: TGTGCCAGCAGTTACTCTTCCGGGACTAGCGGGATGGCAGATACGCAGTATTTT. This codes for CASSYSSGTSGMADTQYF.

In its sample, this clonotype was seen many times. The genes are TRBV29-1 and TRBJ1-1; D remains unclear. Trimming pared 5 bases from V and 3 bases from J, leaving 4 bases between. Germline lookup yields CDR1 SQVTM and CDR2 ANQGSEA. The CDR3 has 10 residues. The CDR3 coding sequence is TGCAGCGTTCAGTACACTGAAGCTTTCTTT. As protein: CSVQYTEAFF.

This clonotype was found a few times. The V gene is TRBV12-3 or TRBV12-4, the J gene TRBJ1-2; no reliable D call. V lost 2 bases and J lost 8, with 12 bases in between. The CDR3 runs to 13 residues. The CDR3 loop reads CASSLQAGMGYTF. The CDR3 DNA reads TGTGCCAGCAGTTTACAAGCGGGGATGGGCTACACCTTC.

This clonotype was found many times. The J gene is TRBJ2-1, the V gene TRBV6-2 or TRBV6-3; D may be TRBD2 (5 bases). The CDR3 totals 14 residues. V was clipped by 6 bases and J by 1 base, with 10 bases between them. Germline CDR1 is MNHEY and CDR2 is SVGEGT. The CDR3 loop reads CASRLTSSYNEQFF. The CDR3 DNA follows: TGTGCCAGCAGACTAACTAGTTCCTACAATGAGCAGTTCTTC.

The V call is TRBV5-6, the J call TRBJ2-7, with D tentatively TRBD1 (6 bases). Germline CDR1 SGHDT, CDR2 YYEEEE. This CDR3 region has 15 residues. V shed 0 bases and J shed 0 bases, with 10 bases lying between them. The CDR3 DNA reads as TGTGCCAGCAGCTTGGACCGACAGGACTCCTACGAGCAGTACTTC. Protein sequence: CASSLDRQDSYEQYF. Looking up the rest from reference TRBV5-6 and TRBJ2-7 gives the full variable domain: DAGVTQSPTHLIKTRGQQVTLRCSPKSGHDTVSWYQQALGQGPQFIFQYYEEEERQRGNFPDRFSGHQFPNYSSELNVNALLLGDSALYLCASSLDRQDSYEQYFGPGTRLTVT.

The chain is built from TRBV15 and TRBJ1-2, with a tentative D call TRBD1 (5 bases). CDR1 LNHNV and CDR2 YYDKDF come from the germline V gene (reference sequence). The CDR3 extends over 12 amino acids. V lost 3 bases and J lost 6, with 8 bases in between. CDR3 coding DNA: TGTGCCACCAGCAGCTCGGGGGATGGCTACACCTTC. This translates into CATSSSGDGYTF. Full variable domain (rest looked up from reference TRBV15 and TRBJ1-2): DAMVIQNPRYQVTQFGKPVTLSCSQTLNHNVMYWYQQKSSQAPKLLFHYYDKDFNNEADTPDNFQSRRPNTSFCFLDIRSPGLGDTAMYLCATSSSGDGYTFGSGTRLTVV.

This clonotype was observed many times. J is TRBJ1-3 and V is TRBV5-1; D gene ambiguous. The V gene lost 1 base and the J gene lost 2 bases, with 10 bases spanning the gap. CDR3 length equals 15 residues. The germline gives CDR1 SGHRS, CDR2 YFSETQ. CDR3 amino acids: CASSLTKEPGNTIYF. The CDR3 region has the DNA TGCGCCAGCAGCTTGACAAAAGAACCTGGAAACACCATATATTTT.